This entry lists 8 T cell receptor beta chains sequenced from one sample in a study of T cell changes during pregnancy in multiple sclerosis. TCRdb keeps only in-frame clones here, not all; method: immunoSEQ multiplex PCR. The data hold over 45,000 clones, with 85% to 95% observed a single time. Sample: CD4+ T cells from peripheral blood mononuclear cells, taken in the second trimester of pregnancy. The receptors stem from a female donor in good health, enrolled as a control in a pregnancy study.

The chain carries TRBV2 and TRBJ2-2; 9 nucleotides align to TRBD2. The CDR3 totals 15 residues. Germline CDR1 reads SNHLY; CDR2 reads FYNNEI. Germline trimming cut 5 bases from V and 6 bases from J; bases unmatched to any gene: 7. The CDR3 DNA follows: TGTGCCAGCAGTATATCAAGCGGGGGGCCCGGGGAGCTGTTTTTT. As protein: CASSISSGGPGELFF.

The genes are TRBV10-3 and TRBJ2-1, with D possibly matching TRBD2 (6 bases). Trimming took off 8 bases at V and 6 bases at J, with 14 bases between the two ends. This CDR3 has 13 amino acids. Germline lookup yields CDR1 ENHRY and CDR2 SYGVKD. The CDR3 coding sequence is TGTGCCATCGGTAGCGGAACCCTCAATGAGCAGTTCTTC. Protein sequence: CAIGSGTLNEQFF.

The J gene is TRBJ2-5, the V gene TRBV5-6; 10 nucleotides line up with TRBD2. The V gene end was trimmed by 3 bases and the J gene end by 6 bases; junction bases not matched to a gene: 8. CDR1 and CDR2 (germline): SGHDT, YYEEEE. This CDR3 is built from 15 residues. The CDR3 nucleotides read TGTGCCAGCAGCTCCCACAGACTAGCGGGCAAGACCCAGTACTTC. This sequence encodes CASSSHRLAGKTQYF.

V gene TRBV30 combines with J gene TRBJ2-2; D unresolved. This CDR3 is built from 12 residues. Germline assignment: CDR1 GTSNPN and CDR2 SVGIG (reference sequence). V was pared by 4 bases and J by 0 bases, with 3 bases between. The CDR3 region is CAWNTNTGELFF. In DNA form, the CDR3 reads TGTGCCTGGAATACGAACACCGGGGAGCTGTTTTTT.

This rearrangement joins TRBV9 to TRBJ1-2, with TRBD1 matching 8 bases. The CDR3 is made up of 14 amino acids. The germline gives CDR1 SGDLS, CDR2 YYNGEE. The V segment lost 3 bases and the J segment 3 bases; nucleotides outside the gene matches: 4. The CDR3 nucleotides are TGTGCCAGCAGCGAACAGGGGGGGTACTATGGCTACACCTTC. It encodes CASSEQGGYYGYTF.

The rearrangement links TRBV7-2 to TRBJ2-1; TRBD2 is a possible D gene (6 bases). V dropped 7 bases and J dropped 0 bases, with 22 bases sitting between them. The CDR3 runs to 18 residues. Germline lookup yields CDR1 SGHTA and CDR2 FQGNSA. This CDR3 is CASTLGRGIPRSYNEQFF. DNA for the CDR3: TGTGCCAGCACCCTAGGACGGGGGATTCCCCGCTCCTACAATGAGCAGTTCTTC. Based on the CDR3 plus reference TRBV7-2 and TRBJ2-1, the full variable domain is GAGVSQSPSNKVTEKGKDVELRCDPISGHTALYWYRQSLGQGLEFLIYFQGNSAPDKSGLPSDRFSAERTGGSVSTLTIQRTQQEDSAVYLCASTLGRGIPRSYNEQFFGPGTRLTVL.

V gene TRBV2 combines with J gene TRBJ1-5, with D possibly matching TRBD1 (6 bases). V dropped 8 bases and J dropped 4 bases, with 24 bases sitting between them. The length of the CDR3 is 17 residues. Germline CDR1 is SNHLY and CDR2 is FYNNEI. CDR3 nucleotide sequence: TGTGCCAGCCTCCAGAACAGTCAGGGGAGTATGAATCAGCCCCAGCATTTT. This codes for CASLQNSQGSMNQPQHF.

The rearrangement joins TRBV7-9 to TRBJ1-1; no definite D call. V lost 6 bases, J lost 1 base, and 12 bases lay in between. This CDR3 has 14 residues. Germline lookup yields CDR1 SEHNR and CDR2 FQNEAQ (reference sequence). CDR3 protein: CASRPFTQNTEAFF. The CDR3 DNA is TGTGCCAGCAGACCATTCACTCAGAACACTGAAGCTTTCTTT.